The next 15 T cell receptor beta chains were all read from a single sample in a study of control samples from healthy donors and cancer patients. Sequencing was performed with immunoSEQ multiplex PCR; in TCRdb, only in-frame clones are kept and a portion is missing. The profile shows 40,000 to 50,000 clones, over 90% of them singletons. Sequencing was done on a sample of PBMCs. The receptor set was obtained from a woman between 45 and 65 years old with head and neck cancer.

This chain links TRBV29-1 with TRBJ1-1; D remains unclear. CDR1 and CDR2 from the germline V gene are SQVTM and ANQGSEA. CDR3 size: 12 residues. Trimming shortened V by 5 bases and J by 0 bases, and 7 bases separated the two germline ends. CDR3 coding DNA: TGCAGCGTTAGCCGAGTGAACACTGAAGCTTTCTTT. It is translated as CSVSRVNTEAFF.

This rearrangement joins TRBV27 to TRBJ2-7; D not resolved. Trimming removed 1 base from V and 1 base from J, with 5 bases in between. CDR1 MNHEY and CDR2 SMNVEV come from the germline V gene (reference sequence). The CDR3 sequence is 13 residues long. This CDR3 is CASSLYRSYEQYF. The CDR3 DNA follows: TGTGCCAGCAGTTTATACAGATCCTACGAGCAGTACTTC.

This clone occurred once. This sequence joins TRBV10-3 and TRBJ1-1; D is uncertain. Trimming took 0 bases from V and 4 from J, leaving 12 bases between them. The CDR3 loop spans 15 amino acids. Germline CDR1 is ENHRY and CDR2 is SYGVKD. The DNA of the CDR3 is TGTGCCATCAGTGAGTCGCCAGACGGGTTCACTGAAGCTTTCTTT. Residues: CAISESPDGFTEAFF.

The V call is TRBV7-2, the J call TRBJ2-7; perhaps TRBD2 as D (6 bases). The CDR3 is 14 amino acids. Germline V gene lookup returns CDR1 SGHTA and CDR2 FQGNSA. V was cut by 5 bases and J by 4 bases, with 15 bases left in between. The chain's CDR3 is CASSAGRLGYEQYF. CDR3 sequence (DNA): TGTGCCAGCAGCGCCGGGCGACTAGGATACGAGCAGTACTTC.

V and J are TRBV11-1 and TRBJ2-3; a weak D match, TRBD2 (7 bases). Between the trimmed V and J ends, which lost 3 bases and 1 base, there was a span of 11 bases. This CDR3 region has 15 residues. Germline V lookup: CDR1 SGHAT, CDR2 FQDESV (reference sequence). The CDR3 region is CASSFGGLGTDTQYF. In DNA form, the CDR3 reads TGTGCCAGCAGCTTCGGGGGGCTGGGCACAGATACGCAGTATTTT.

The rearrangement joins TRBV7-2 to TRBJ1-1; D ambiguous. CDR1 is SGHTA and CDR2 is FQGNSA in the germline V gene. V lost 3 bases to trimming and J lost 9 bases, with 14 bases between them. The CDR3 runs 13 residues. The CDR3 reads CASSFTGSPQAFF. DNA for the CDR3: TGTGCCAGCAGCTTTACCGGCAGCCCTCAAGCTTTCTTT.

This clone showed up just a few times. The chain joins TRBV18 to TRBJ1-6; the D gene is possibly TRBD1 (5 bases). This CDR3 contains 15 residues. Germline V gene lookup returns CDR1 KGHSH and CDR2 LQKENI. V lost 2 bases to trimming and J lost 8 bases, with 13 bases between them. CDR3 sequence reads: CASSPRGPGDSPLHF. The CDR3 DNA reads TGTGCCAGCTCACCAAGGGGCCCTGGAGATTCACCCCTCCACTTT.

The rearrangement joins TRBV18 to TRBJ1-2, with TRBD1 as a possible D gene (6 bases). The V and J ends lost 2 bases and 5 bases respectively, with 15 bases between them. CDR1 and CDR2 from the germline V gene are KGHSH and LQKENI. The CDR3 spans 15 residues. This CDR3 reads CASSPETGTTYGYTF. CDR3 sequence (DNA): TGTGCCAGCTCACCAGAGACAGGCACCACTTATGGCTACACCTTC. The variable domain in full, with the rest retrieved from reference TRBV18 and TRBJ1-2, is NAGVMQNPRHLVRRRGQEARLRCSPMKGHSHVYWYRQLPEEGLKFMVYLQKENIIDESGMPKERFSAEFPKEGPSILRIQQVVRGDSAAYFCASSPETGTTYGYTFGSGTRLTVV.

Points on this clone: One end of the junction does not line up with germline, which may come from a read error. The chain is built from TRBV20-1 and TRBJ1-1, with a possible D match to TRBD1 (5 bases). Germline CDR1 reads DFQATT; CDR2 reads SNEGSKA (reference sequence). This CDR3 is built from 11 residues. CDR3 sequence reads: CSARGTNEAFF. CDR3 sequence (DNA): TGCAGTGCCAGAGGGACGAATGAAGCTTTCTTT.

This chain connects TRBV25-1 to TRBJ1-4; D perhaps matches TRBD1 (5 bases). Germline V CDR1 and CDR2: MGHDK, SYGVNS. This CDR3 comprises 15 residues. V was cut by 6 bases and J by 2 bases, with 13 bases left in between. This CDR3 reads CASSPEGRTNEKLFF. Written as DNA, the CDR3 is TGTGCCAGCAGCCCAGAGGGGCGGACTAATGAAAAACTGTTTTTT. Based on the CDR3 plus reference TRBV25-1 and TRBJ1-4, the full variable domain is EADIYQTPRYLVIGTGKKITLECSQTMGHDKMYWYQQDPGMELHLIHYSYGVNSTEKGDLSSESTVSRIRTEHFPLTLESARPSHTSQYLCASSPEGRTNEKLFFGSGTQLSVL.

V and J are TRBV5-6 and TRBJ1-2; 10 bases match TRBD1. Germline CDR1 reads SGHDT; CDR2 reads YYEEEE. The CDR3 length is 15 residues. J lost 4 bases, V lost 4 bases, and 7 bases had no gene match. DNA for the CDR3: TGTGCCAGCAGCCCGGGGGACAGGGGCGTCTATGGCTACACCTTC. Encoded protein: CASSPGDRGVYGYTF.

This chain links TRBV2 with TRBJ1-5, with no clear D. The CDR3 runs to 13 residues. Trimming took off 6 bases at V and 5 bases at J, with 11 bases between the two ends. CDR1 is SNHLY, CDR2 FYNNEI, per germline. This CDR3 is CASRYDADQPQHF. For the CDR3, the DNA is TGTGCCAGCAGATACGACGCAGATCAGCCCCAGCATTTT.

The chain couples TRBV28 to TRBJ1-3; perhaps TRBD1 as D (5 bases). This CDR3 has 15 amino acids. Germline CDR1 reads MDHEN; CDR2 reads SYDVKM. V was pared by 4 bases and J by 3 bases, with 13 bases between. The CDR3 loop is CASSSASGIGNTIYF. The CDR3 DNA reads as TGTGCCAGCAGTTCCGCCTCAGGGATTGGAAACACCATATATTTT. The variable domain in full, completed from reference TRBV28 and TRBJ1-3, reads DVKVTQSSRYLVKRTGEKVFLECVQDMDHENMFWYRQDPGLGLRLIYFSYDVKMKEKGDIPEGYSVSREKKERFSLILESASTNQTSMYLCASSSASGIGNTIYFGEGSWLTVV.

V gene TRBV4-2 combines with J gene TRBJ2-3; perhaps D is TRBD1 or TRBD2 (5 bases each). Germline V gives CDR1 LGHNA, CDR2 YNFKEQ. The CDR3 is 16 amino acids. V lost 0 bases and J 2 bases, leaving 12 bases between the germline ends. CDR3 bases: TGTGCCAGCAGCCAAGATGAGGGGCGGCTCACAGATACGCAGTATTTT. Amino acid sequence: CASSQDEGRLTDTQYF.

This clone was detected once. CDR3: CASSLLGSDTEAFF. CDR3 DNA sequence: TGTGCCAGCAGTTTATTGGGTTCGGACACTGAAGCTTTCTTT. The genes are TRBV27 and TRBJ1-1; D not resolved. CDR1 and CDR2 from the germline V gene are MNHEY and SMNVEV (reference sequence). Trimming removed 1 base from V and 3 bases from J, with 9 bases in between. This CDR3 is built from 14 residues.